This is a list of T cell receptor beta chains from one sample in a study of Ad26.COV2.S vaccination and SARS-CoV-2 variants. Profiled with immunoSEQ multiplex PCR; TCRdb holds only in-frame clones, not every one. The sample holds about 400,000 clones, 70% to 90% seen once. The material was peripheral blood, obtained in a trial of Ad26.COV2.S vaccine versus placebo. The receptors originated from a person between 18 and 59 years old who received the Ad26.COV2.S COVID-19 vaccine or a placebo. Each CDR3 is given with its conserved first and last residue. A D gene is named only where the DNA matches it firmly. A clone size is listed for some rows: how often the clone was seen (once, few, many), or a class if it is expanded.

size: .
J: TRBJ2-1
V: TRBV7-8
D: TRBD1
length: 17
CDR3: CASSSGRTGSSYNEQFF
DNA: TGTGCCAGCAGCTCAGGAAGGACAGGGAGCTCCTACAATGAGCAGTTCTTC

size: .
J: TRBJ2-7
V: TRBV6-1
D: .
length: 13
CDR3: CASSEGTTSEQYF
DNA: TGTGCCAGCAGTGAAGGGACTACATCAGAGCAGTACTTC

size: few
J: TRBJ2-1
V: TRBV28
D: TRBD1
length: 15
CDR3: CATRGGGSFYNEQFF
DNA: TGTGCCACCCGAGGGGGCGGGTCCTTCTACAATGAGCAGTTCTTC

size: .
J: TRBJ2-3
V: TRBV7-9
D: .
length: 14
CDR3: CASTYERLGAPQYF
DNA: TGTGCCAGCACCTACGAGAGGCTCGGTGCTCCGCAGTATTTT

size: .
J: TRBJ2-7
V: TRBV2
D: .
length: 15
CDR3: CASSAAAGFLRTQYF
DNA: TGTGCCAGCAGTGCGGCGGCAGGATTTCTACGAACGCAGTACTTC

size: .
J: TRBJ2-1
V: TRBV3-1/TRBV3-2
D: TRBD2
length: 17
CDR3: CASSQVRSGRGTWEQFF
DNA: TGTGCCAGCAGCCAAGTAAGGAGCGGGAGGGGGACATGGGAGCAGTTCTTC

size: .
J: TRBJ2-7
V: TRBV2
D: .
length: 15
CDR3: CASSERSGVPYEQYF
DNA: TGTGCCAGCAGTGAGAGGAGCGGAGTCCCCTACGAGCAGTACTTC

size: .
J: TRBJ2-1
V: TRBV30
D: .
length: 13
CDR3: CALNRDSLGGQFF
DNA: TGTGCCCTAAACCGGGACTCCCTCGGCGGGCAGTTCTTC

size: .
J: TRBJ1-2
V: TRBV28
D: .
length: 12
CDR3: CASSLPGGSYTF
DNA: TGTGCCAGCAGTTTACCCGGGGGTAGCTACACCTTC

size: .
J: TRBJ2-1
V: TRBV9
D: TRBD1
length: 16
CDR3: CASSVDAGGVINEQFF
DNA: TGTGCCAGCAGCGTAGACGCAGGGGGCGTAATTAATGAGCAGTTCTTC

size: .
J: TRBJ1-1
V: TRBV7-9
D: TRBD1
length: 16
CDR3: CASSLGDRGRNTEAFF
DNA: TGTGCCAGCAGCTTGGGGGACAGGGGGCGAAACACTGAAGCTTTCTTT

size: .
J: TRBJ2-2
V: TRBV19
D: .
length: 15
CDR3: CASSIRIGGTGELFF
DNA: TGTGCCAGTAGTATAAGGATAGGGGGCACCGGGGAGCTGTTTTTT

size: .
J: TRBJ2-7
V: TRBV14
D: .
length: 13
CDR3: CASRPGEAYEQYF
DNA: TGTGCCAGCCGGCCCGGGGAGGCCTACGAGCAGTACTTC

size: .
J: TRBJ2-1
V: TRBV29-1
D: .
length: 16
CDR3: CSVEDPRRSSYNEQFF
DNA: TGCAGCGTTGAAGATCCGCGGAGAAGCTCCTACAATGAGCAGTTCTTC

size: .
J: TRBJ2-1
V: TRBV28
D: .
length: 12
CDR3: CASSLKGDKQFF
DNA: TGTGCCAGCAGTCTCAAGGGCGATAAGCAGTTCTTC

size: .
J: TRBJ2-1
V: TRBV7-6
D: TRBD2
length: 15
CDR3: CASSISGREGNEQFF
DNA: TGTGCCAGCAGCATTAGCGGGAGGGAGGGCAATGAGCAGTTCTTC

size: .
J: TRBJ2-2
V: TRBV27
D: TRBD2
length: 16
CDR3: CASSFTSGRRTGELFF
DNA: TGTGCCAGCAGTTTCACTAGCGGCCGGAGAACCGGGGAGCTGTTTTTT

size: .
J: TRBJ2-5
V: TRBV7-3
D: TRBD1
length: 13
CDR3: CASSRGQGETQYF
DNA: TGTGCCAGCAGCCGCGGACAGGGTGAGACCCAGTACTTC

size: .
J: TRBJ1-1
V: TRBV20-1
D: .
length: 11
CDR3: CSATPRTEAFF
DNA: TGCAGTGCTACCCCCCGCACTGAAGCTTTCTTT

size: .
J: TRBJ1-5
V: TRBV7-2
D: .
length: 16
CDR3: CASSAGGAYSNQPQHF
DNA: TGTGCCAGCAGCGCGGGGGGGGCGTATAGCAATCAGCCCCAGCATTTT

size: .
J: TRBJ2-1
V: TRBV4-2
D: .
length: 13
CDR3: CASSQSPGPAVLF
DNA: TGTGCCAGCAGCCAGAGTCCGGGACCAGCGGTCCTCTTC

size: .
J: TRBJ2-2
V: TRBV11-2
D: .
length: 15
CDR3: CASSIAGRKTGELFF
DNA: TGTGCCAGCAGCATTGCAGGAAGGAAAACCGGGGAGCTGTTTTTT

size: .
J: TRBJ2-3
V: TRBV6-5
D: TRBD2
length: 16
CDR3: CASSYGAGAGTDTQYF
DNA: TGTGCCAGCAGTTACGGGGCGGGAGCTGGCACAGATACGCAGTATTTT

size: .
J: TRBJ1-1
V: TRBV29-1
D: TRBD1
length: 13
CDR3: CSACRQGRAEAFF
DNA: TGCAGCGCCTGTAGACAGGGAAGGGCTGAAGCTTTCTTT

size: .
J: TRBJ2-1
V: TRBV2
D: .
length: 15
CDR3: CASSERRDNYNEQFF
DNA: TGTGCCAGCAGTGAAAGGCGGGACAACTACAATGAGCAGTTCTTC

size: .
J: TRBJ2-7
V: TRBV15
D: .
length: 16
CDR3: CATSREPRGRTYEQYF
DNA: TGTGCCACCAGCAGAGAGCCCCGGGGGCGGACCTACGAGCAGTACTTC

size: .
J: TRBJ2-2
V: TRBV24-1
D: TRBD2
length: 14
CDR3: CATSDSGRAGELFF
DNA: TGTGCCACCAGTGACAGCGGGAGGGCCGGGGAGCTGTTTTTT

size: .
J: TRBJ2-1
V: TRBV11-2
D: TRBD2
length: 15
CDR3: CASSRLAGGDNEQFF
DNA: TGTGCCAGCAGCCGACTAGCGGGAGGTGACAATGAGCAGTTCTTC

size: .
J: TRBJ1-2
V: TRBV6-5
D: TRBD1
length: 13
CDR3: CATSKQGNYGYTF
DNA: TGTGCCACGAGTAAACAGGGGAACTATGGCTACACCTTC

size: .
J: TRBJ2-3
V: TRBV5-1
D: TRBD2
length: 17
CDR3: CASTGTSGSRSTDTQYF
DNA: TGCGCCAGCACCGGGACTAGCGGGAGCCGTAGCACAGATACGCAGTATTTT

size: .
J: TRBJ2-7
V: TRBV9
D: TRBD2
length: 17
CDR3: CASSQGLAGGPSYEQYF
DNA: TGTGCCAGCAGCCAGGGGTTAGCGGGAGGCCCCTCCTACGAGCAGTACTTC

size: .
J: TRBJ1-4
V: TRBV7-9
D: TRBD1
length: 15
CDR3: CASSFPTGGAEKLFF
DNA: TGTGCCAGCAGCTTCCCGACAGGGGGCGCGGAAAAACTGTTTTTT

size: once
J: TRBJ1-4
V: TRBV9
D: .
length: 17
CDR3: CASSVGDLPPPDEKLFF
DNA: TGTGCCAGCAGCGTAGGAGACCTTCCGCCTCCCGATGAAAAACTGTTTTTT

size: .
J: TRBJ2-3
V: TRBV5-6
D: .
length: 13
CDR3: CASSLRDTDTQYF
DNA: TGTGCCAGCAGCTTGAGGGACACAGATACGCAGTATTTT

size: .
J: TRBJ2-2
V: TRBV9
D: .
length: 15
CDR3: CASSLELPNTGELFF
DNA: TGTGCCAGCAGCCTAGAGCTACCTAACACCGGGGAGCTGTTTTTT

size: .
J: TRBJ1-1
V: TRBV5-4
D: .
length: 14
CDR3: CASTRTFGSTEAFF
DNA: TGTGCCAGCACCCGGACATTTGGCAGCACTGAAGCTTTCTTT

size: .
J: TRBJ2-7
V: TRBV5-6
D: TRBD1
length: 14
CDR3: CASSNPDRGREQYF
DNA: TGTGCCAGCAGCAACCCGGACAGGGGGCGGGAGCAGTACTTC

size: few
J: TRBJ2-7
V: TRBV4-1
D: .
length: 11
CDR3: CASSSGYEQYF
DNA: TGCGCCAGCAGCTCCGGCTACGAGCAGTACTTC

size: few
J: TRBJ2-1
V: TRBV19
D: TRBD1
length: 17
CDR3: CASSIAGTGLTYNEQFF
DNA: TGTGCCAGTAGTATAGCGGGGACAGGGTTAACCTACAATGAGCAGTTCTTC

size: .
J: TRBJ2-4
V: TRBV11-2
D: TRBD2
length: 12
CDR3: CASSLGGNIQYF
DNA: TGTGCCAGCAGCCTGGGAGGGAACATTCAGTACTTC

size: .
J: TRBJ2-1
V: TRBV29-1
D: .
length: 14
CDR3: CSVVSGASSNEQFF
DNA: TGCAGCGTTGTCTCGGGGGCCAGTTCCAATGAGCAGTTCTTC

size: .
J: TRBJ1-2
V: TRBV9
D: TRBD1
length: 14
CDR3: CASNSGQGPYGYTF
DNA: TGTGCCAGCAACAGCGGACAGGGACCCTATGGCTACACCTTC

size: .
J: TRBJ1-5
V: TRBV6-5
D: .
length: 15
CDR3: CASSGRAGANQPQHF
DNA: TGTGCCAGCAGCGGAAGAGCCGGGGCAAATCAGCCCCAGCATTTT

size: .
J: TRBJ2-1
V: TRBV11-2
D: TRBD2
length: 16
CDR3: CASSSSGTSGPNEQFF
DNA: TGTGCCAGCAGCTCGAGCGGGACTAGCGGGCCGAATGAGCAGTTCTTC

size: .
J: TRBJ2-1
V: TRBV6-6
D: TRBD1
length: 15
CDR3: CATDGTGTGADEQFF
DNA: TGTGCCACTGATGGGACCGGGACAGGGGCGGATGAGCAGTTCTTC